The source of this TCR beta chain is a study of T-cell memory formation after mild COVID-19. With 4 bases removed from V and 11 bases from J, the gap between germline ends came to 20 bases. The CDR3 is 15 amino acids. CDR1 is LGHDT, CDR2 YNNKEL, per germline (reference sequence). The table lists this clonotype with a few counts. Each CDR3 protein gets one entry after TCRdb re-called the 5' RACE reads with MiXCR. The table has 300,000 to 350,000 distinct CDR3 sequences, more than 13% seen once; the top ten hold 21%. Sequencing input: PBMCs or a T cell subset sorted from them (not recorded which). This TCR was sampled from a man in his late teens or twenties who had mild COVID-19 (a few samples of this study predate the infection). Cell type and time point are not known. J is TRBJ2-2 and V is TRBV3-1, with D perhaps being TRBD1 or TRBD2 (6 bases each). The CDR3 DNA reads TGTGCCAGCAGCCCCAATTTCGGGGGCCCTCCCGAGCTGTTTTTT. It specifies CASSPNFGGPPELFF.